One sample yielded the 10 T cell receptor beta chains listed below, sequenced in a study of beta chain features in type 1 diabetes. Findings of the study overall: Type 1 diabetes patients showed a moderate but significant shortening of TCRB CDR3s in all four CD4+ subsets.

These receptors lack a known antigen. Isolated RNA was reverse transcribed in full, so expressed TCRB transcripts were sequenced. The repertoire was sequenced with immunoSEQ multiplex PCR; TCRdb's copy has only in-frame clones and lacks some. The sample carries 160,000 or so clones, around 8% recorded once. What was sequenced was central memory CD4+ T cells from blood. Receptors originate from a woman between 18 and 29 years old with type 1 diabetes.

The chain has TRBV4-3 and TRBJ2-5, with 12 bases aligning to TRBD2. V shed 0 bases, J shed 5 bases, and the junction held 10 bases outside the gene matches. The CDR3 runs to 18 residues. CDR1 is LGHNA and CDR2 is YSLEER in the germline V gene. The chain's CDR3 is CASSQDRSSGGAGETQYF. The CDR3 region has the DNA TGCGCCAGCAGCCAAGATCGGTCTAGCGGGGGGGCGGGGGAGACCCAGTACTTC.

This clone was found a few times. Other DNA sequences in this sample translate to the same CDR3. The rearrangement links TRBV15 to TRBJ1-5; TRBD1 matches 8 bases. This CDR3 contains 14 residues. Germline CDR1 and CDR2: LNHNV and YYDKDF (reference sequence). The V gene end was trimmed by 3 bases and the J gene end by 5 bases; junction bases not matched to a gene: 3. CDR3 residues: CATSRDRVDQPQHF. CDR3 DNA: TGTGCCACCAGCAGGGACAGGGTGGATCAGCCCCAGCATTTT. The complete variable domain, with remaining parts taken from reference TRBV15 and TRBJ1-5, reads DAMVIQNPRYQVTQFGKPVTLSCSQTLNHNVMYWYQQKSSQAPKLLFHYYDKDFNNEADTPDNFQSRRPNTSFCFLDIRSPGLGDTAMYLCATSRDRVDQPQHFGDGTRLSIL.

The J gene is TRBJ1-2, the V gene TRBV5-4; perhaps TRBD1 as D (6 bases). Trimming pared 0 bases from V and 2 bases from J, leaving 14 bases between. Germline V CDR1 and CDR2: SGHNT, YYREEE (reference sequence). This CDR3 has 16 amino acids. The DNA of the CDR3 is TGTGCCAGCAGCTTGGCCGGCTGGCAGGGGAACTATGGCTACACCTTC. Protein sequence: CASSLAGWQGNYGYTF.

The sample holds a few counts of this clone. Since a much larger clone is just one base distant, this may be a read error. The same CDR3 can be traced to other DNA sequences in this sample. This chain connects TRBV7-9 to TRBJ2-1; D ambiguous. The CDR3 has 12 amino acids. V was cut by 5 bases and J by 7 bases, with 9 bases left in between. Germline CDR1 SEHNR, CDR2 FQNEAQ (reference sequence). CDR3 residues: CASSATGNEQFF. For the CDR3, the DNA is TGTGCCAGCAGCGCGACCGGGAATGAGCAGTTCTTC. The full variable domain, rest sourced from reference TRBV7-9 and TRBJ2-1, is DTGVSQNPRHKITKRGQNVTFRCDPISEHNRLYWYRQTLGQGPEFLTYFQNEAQLEKSRLLSDRFSAERPKGSFSTLEIQRTEQGDSAMYLCASSATGNEQFFGPGTRLTVL.

The chain joins TRBV5-6 to TRBJ2-5; 8 positions match TRBD2. The ends lost 1 base at V and 9 bases at J; junction bases unmatched: 14. Germline V gene data show CDR1 as SGHDT and CDR2 as YYEEEE. CDR3 length: 16 residues. The CDR3, as DNA: TGTGCCAGCAGCTTGACGGGGGGGACCTGGGGAGCGGCCCAGTACTTC. Translated: CASSLTGGTWGAAQYF.

This clone showed up just a few times. The chain is built from TRBV18 and TRBJ2-6; D may be TRBD1 (5 bases). The V gene lost 2 bases and the J gene lost 3 bases, with 14 bases spanning the gap. Germline assignment: CDR1 KGHSH and CDR2 LQKENI. CDR3 length: 17 amino acids. In DNA form, the CDR3 reads TGTGCCAGCTCACCAGATAGGGGATCGTTTGGGGCCAACGTCCTGACTTTC. It is translated as CASSPDRGSFGANVLTF.

V and J are TRBV7-2 and TRBJ1-5; possible D gene TRBD1, 5 bases. V was clipped by 1 base and J by 7 bases, with 11 bases between them. Germline CDR1 SGHTA, CDR2 FQGNSA. This CDR3 region has 14 residues. The CDR3 bases are TGTGCCAGCAGCTTAGTTCAGGGAGGGCAGCCCCAGCATTTT. Translation gives CASSLVQGGQPQHF.

This CDR3 is CASSLAPTGYSNQPQHF. CDR3 coding DNA: TGTGCCAGCAGCTTAGCACCTACAGGTTATAGCAATCAGCCCCAGCATTTT. The chain joins TRBV7-2 to TRBJ1-5, with D tentatively TRBD1 (5 bases). With 0 bases removed from V and 0 bases from J, the gap between germline ends came to 12 bases. The CDR3 is 17 amino acids. Germline V gene data show CDR1 as SGHTA and CDR2 as FQGNSA.

This clone was counted a few times. The chain uses TRBV7-7 and TRBJ2-2, with D unclear. The V and J ends lost 1 base and 8 bases respectively, with 11 bases between them. The CDR3 loop spans 14 amino acids. Germline CDR1 reads SSHAT; CDR2 reads FNYEAQ (reference sequence). In DNA, the CDR3 is TGTGCCAGCAGCTTAGGAGAGGCTACGGGGGAGCTGTTTTTT. Its protein is CASSLGEATGELFF.

The CDR3 protein is CASSFTHGSGGTLYEQYF. The CDR3 DNA follows: TGTGCCAGCAGCTTTACCCACGGTAGCGGGGGTACCTTATACGAGCAGTACTTC. The chain links TRBV11-2 to TRBJ2-7; TRBD2 aligns across 9 bases. Germline V gene data show CDR1 as SGHAT and CDR2 as FQNNGV. This CDR3 is 18 amino acids long. With 3 bases clipped from V and 4 bases from J, the junction kept 16 bases outside the gene matches.